The 12 T cell receptor beta chains presented below share a single source sample, sequenced in a study of early T cells in non-severe SARS-CoV-2 infection. One entry per CDR3 protein results from TCRdb running MiXCR on the 5' RACE reads. Of 98,000 or so distinct CDR3 sequences in the sample, approximately 10% were seen once. Sequencing was performed on whole blood. These receptors all come from an adult who was a healthcare worker with PCR-confirmed SARS-CoV-2 infection or an uninfected control (not recorded which).

This clonotype has more than one count but fewer than ten. The rearrangement uses TRBV20-1 and TRBJ1-3; D gene ambiguous. Trimming took off 3 bases at V and 3 bases at J, with 15 bases between the two ends. This CDR3 is built from 15 residues. From germline, CDR1 is DFQATT and CDR2 SNEGSKA (reference sequence). CDR3 DNA sequence: TGCAGTGCTAGGGGTTTCGTCGGAGGTGGAAACACCATATATTTT. Translation: CSARGFVGGGNTIYF.

The chain joins TRBV29-1 to TRBJ1-1; no reliable D call. Trimming took off 5 bases at V and 4 bases at J, with 8 bases between the two ends. Germline CDR1 and CDR2: SQVTM and ANQGSEA. The CDR3 contains 11 residues. The CDR3 reads CSVSRATEAFF. CDR3 in DNA: TGCAGCGTTAGTAGAGCCACTGAAGCTTTCTTT.

This clonotype was observed many times. The DNA of the CDR3 is TGCAGTGCTAGAGATGACATCGGGTACATTCAGTACTTC. This sequence encodes CSARDDIGYIQYF. The chain carries TRBV20-1 and TRBJ2-4, with D unresolved. V lost 0 bases to trimming and J lost 8 bases, with 11 bases between them. Germline V gene sequence: CDR1 DFQATT, CDR2 SNEGSKA (reference sequence). The CDR3 extends over 13 amino acids.

This clonotype was detected a few times. This sequence joins TRBV7-2 and TRBJ2-1, with TRBD1 matching over 7 bases. From germline, CDR1 is SGHTA and CDR2 FQGNSA. This CDR3 spans 14 amino acids. The V segment lost 3 bases and the J segment 7 bases; nucleotides outside the gene matches: 6. The CDR3 DNA is TGTGCCAGCAGCTTTGTTAGGGACAGTAATGAGCAGTTCTTC. Translated: CASSFVRDSNEQFF.

The chain carries TRBV28 and TRBJ2-7, with TRBD1 matching over 7 bases. This CDR3 spans 11 amino acids. Germline assignment: CDR1 MDHEN and CDR2 SYDVKM. The CDR3 DNA sequence: TGTACGACAGGGAGCTCCTACGAGCAGTACTTC. It is translated as CTTGSSYEQYF.

This clonotype came up a few times. The CDR3 here is CASDSSNQPQHF. The CDR3, as DNA: TGTGCCAGCGACAGTAGCAATCAGCCCCAGCATTTT. This chain links TRBV28 with TRBJ1-5, with TRBD1 as a possible D gene (5 bases). Germline CDR1 MDHEN, CDR2 SYDVKM. V gave up 8 bases and J gave up 0 bases, with 5 bases separating them. The CDR3 extends over 12 amino acids. The full variable domain, with the rest looked up from reference TRBV28 and TRBJ1-5, is DVKVTQSSRYLVKRTGEKVFLECVQDMDHENMFWYRQDPGLGLRLIYFSYDVKMKEKGDIPEGYSVSREKKERFSLILESASTNQTSMYLCASDSSNQPQHFGDGTRLSIL.

This clonotype was seen many times. The CDR3 here is CSASPGQATYEQYF. The CDR3 region has the DNA TGCAGTGCTTCCCCGGGACAGGCAACCTACGAGCAGTACTTC. The chain couples TRBV20-1 to TRBJ2-7, with TRBD1 identical over 8 bases. The CDR3 has 14 residues. Losses at the gene ends were 5 bases for V and 2 bases for J; bases not matched to a gene: 8. From germline, CDR1 is DFQATT and CDR2 SNEGSKA (reference sequence).

This clonotype was observed a few times. The V and J genes are TRBV30 and TRBJ1-1, with TRBD1 as a possible D gene (6 bases). Germline assignment: CDR1 GTSNPN and CDR2 SVGIG (reference sequence). V lost 3 bases, J lost 0 bases, and 11 bases lay in between. The CDR3 is 14 residues long. CDR3 nucleotides: TGTGCCTGGAGCGTGGGGACACTGAACACTGAAGCTTTCTTT. It codes for CAWSVGTLNTEAFF.

This clonotype has ten or more counts. The chain employs TRBV20-1 and TRBJ2-1; TRBD2 matches 9 bases. This CDR3 is built from 15 residues. Looked up from germline, CDR1 is DFQATT and CDR2 is SNEGSKA (reference sequence). J gave up 5 bases and V 3 bases, and 8 bases lay outside the gene matches. CDR3: CSASRGGGIDNEQFF. CDR3 DNA sequence: TGCAGTGCTAGCCGCGGGGGGGGCATCGACAATGAGCAGTTCTTC.

CDR3 protein: CASSQIQGGTEAFF. DNA of the CDR3: TGTGCCAGCAGCCAAATTCAGGGGGGCACTGAAGCTTTCTTT. The gene calls are TRBV3-1 and TRBJ1-1; TRBD1 aligns across 7 bases. Trimming took 2 bases from V and 4 from J; bases not matched to a gene: 4. The CDR3 is 14 amino acids. Germline V gene sequence: CDR1 LGHDT, CDR2 YNNKEL (reference sequence).

This clonotype was seen only a few times. The rearrangement links TRBV5-1 to TRBJ2-7; D is undetermined. CDR1 is SGHRS, CDR2 YFSETQ, per germline. Trimming took 2 bases from V and 7 from J, leaving 13 bases between them. There are 13 residues in the CDR3. CDR3 in DNA: TGCGCCAGCAGCTTACCCGCCGGTGGGGAGCAGTACTTC. It encodes CASSLPAGGEQYF.

In its sample, this clonotype was seen many times. The chain recombines TRBV16 with TRBJ2-1; TRBD2 matches 7 bases. CDR1 and CDR2 (germline): KGHSY, FQNENV. The CDR3 extends over 16 amino acids. The trim removed 1 base at V and 3 bases at J, leaving 6 bases unmatched. As DNA, the CDR3 is TGTGCCAGCAGCCAATGGGGGGGAGAAGTCTACAATGAGCAGTTCTTC. This codes for CASSQWGGEVYNEQFF.